Listed here are 27 T cell receptor beta chains from one sample, sequenced in a study of tumor-infiltrating lymphocytes in primary liver carcinoma. Starting material for RNA and DNA co-extraction consisted of about 17-30 mg of unsorted bulk tissue. The investigators made TCR beta cDNA from around 540 ng total RNA, using a constant-region primer. TCR beta libraries came from three nested multiplex PCR rounds using slightly modified ARM-PCR. Two initial PCR rounds of 10 to 11 cycles each paired TRBV1-TRBV30 forward primers with a C-beta reverse primer. A single record per CDR3 protein comes from TCRdb applying MiXCR to the multiplex PCR reads. There are around 50,000 distinct CDR3 sequences in the sample; 70% to 80% occur only once, and approximately 30% lies in the top ten. Sequencing input: liver tumor tissue from sampling region 3. Specified subset: tumor region T3, left-lateral pole. The receptors shown here come from a man in his forties with primary liver carcinoma and hepatitis B virus infection.

This clonotype showed up just a few times. The rearrangement joins TRBV24-1 to TRBJ2-5; weak D call: TRBD1 (5 bases). CDR1 and CDR2 (germline): KGHDR, SFDVKD. V gave up 4 bases and J gave up 3 bases, with 8 bases separating them. The CDR3 sequence is 13 residues long. The CDR3 protein is CATSEDREETQYF. CDR3 nucleotide sequence: TGTGCCACCAGTGAAGACAGAGAAGAGACCCAGTACTTC.

This clonotype rates as medium-sized (0.01 to 0.1%). The chain uses TRBV12-3 or TRBV12-4 and TRBJ2-1; D remains ambiguous. V lost 7 bases to trimming and J lost 3 bases, with 7 bases between them. The CDR3 runs 12 residues. In nucleotides, the CDR3 is TGTGCCAGCAATGGAGACTACAATGAGCAGTTCTTC. It codes for CASNGDYNEQFF.

This clonotype was observed a single time. A junction boundary mismatches the germline segment, possibly from a read error. CDR3 DNA sequence: TGTGCCAACAGCTCAGGCATGGGGCTTACCTACGAGCAGTACTTC. It codes for CANSSGMGLTYEQYF. The chain joins TRBV11-2 to TRBJ2-7; perhaps TRBD1 as D (5 bases). Looked up from germline, CDR1 is SGHAT and CDR2 is FQNNGV. The CDR3 is made up of 15 amino acids.

There are many counts of this clonotype. The rearrangement links TRBV28 to TRBJ1-6, with 11 bases identical to TRBD1. This CDR3 is built from 16 residues. Germline CDR1 and CDR2: MDHEN and SYDVKM. J lost 8 bases, V lost 5 bases, and 8 bases had no gene match. CDR3 nucleotides: TGTGCCAGCAGTCTCCGGACAGGGGGCATAGATTCACCCCTCCACTTT. It specifies CASSLRTGGIDSPLHF.

Concerning this clonotype itself: At one of its ends the junction is not consistent with the germline gene, which may arise from a read error. In DNA, the CDR3 is TGTGGCAGCAGTTCCCCCGGTGGGAAGGGACAGTACGAGCAGTACTTC. This translates into CGSSSPGGKGQYEQYF. The V gene is TRBV28, the J gene TRBJ2-7; TRBD1 matches at 7 bases. This CDR3 is 16 amino acids long. Germline loops: CDR1 MDHEN, CDR2 SYDVKM.

V and J are TRBV6-5 and TRBJ2-1, with 7 bases identical to TRBD2. The CDR3 loop spans 16 amino acids. In germline, CDR1 is MNHEY, CDR2 SVGAGI. Trimming at V came to 3 bases and at J to 8 bases, leaving 13 bases not matched to a gene. The CDR3 DNA sequence: TGTGCCAGCAGTTATAGCGGCAGTCTAGCGGCTTATGAGCAGTTCTTC. Its protein product is CASSYSGSLAAYEQFF.

This clonotype was observed at least ten times. The V gene is TRBV6-2 or TRBV6-3, the J gene TRBJ1-1; D perhaps matches TRBD1 (5 bases). Germline V CDR1 and CDR2: MNHEY, SVGEGT. Trimming pared 2 bases from V and 11 bases from J, leaving 12 bases between. The CDR3 has 12 amino acids. The CDR3 sequence is CASSYITREAFF. In nucleotides, the CDR3 is TGTGCCAGCAGTTACATCACCAGGGAGGCTTTCTTT.

The chain has TRBV20-1 and TRBJ2-1; TRBD2 aligns across 8 bases. The CDR3 loop spans 15 amino acids. The germline gives CDR1 DFQATT, CDR2 SNEGSKA (reference sequence). V lost 3 bases and J lost 2; bases outside the gene matches: 6. DNA of the CDR3: TGCAGTGCTAGTAGCACTAGCGGAACCTACAATGAGCAGTTCTTC. As protein: CSASSTSGTYNEQFF.

The V and J genes are TRBV11-2 and TRBJ2-7, with 8 nucleotides matching TRBD1. J lost 13 bases, V lost 5 bases, and 19 bases had no gene match. The germline V gene has CDR1 SGHAT and CDR2 FQNNGV. The CDR3 covers 15 residues. The CDR3 coding sequence is TGTGCCAGCAGCCTAGGAGCCGGGACAGGTTACGGGCAATACTTC. The encoded protein is CASSLGAGTGYGQYF.

With respect to this clonotype: One end of the junction does not line up with germline, which may come from a read error. The chain is built from TRBV11-2 and TRBJ2-2; 7 bases map to TRBD2. CDR1 and CDR2 (germline): SGHAT, FQNNGV. The CDR3 has 17 residues. The CDR3 protein is CAGSGGLAEWNTGELFF. The CDR3 DNA follows: TGTGCCGGCAGCGGAGGGCTAGCGGAGTGGAACACCGGGGAGCTGTTTTTT.

Regarding this clonotype: Since no conserved phenylalanine or tryptophan closes the CDR3, a read error is the likely cause. This chain joins TRBV6-2 or TRBV6-3 and TRBJ2-2; 8 nucleotides line up with TRBD2. With V trimmed by 9 bases and J by 7 bases, 13 bases remained unmatched. Germline V lookup: CDR1 MNHEY, CDR2 SVGEGT. The CDR3 loop spans 15 amino acids. CDR3 protein: CASSLSGSRVGELFS. The DNA of the CDR3 is TGTGCCAGTAGCCTAAGCGGGAGTCGAGTCGGGGAGCTGTTTTCT.

This chain uses TRBV11-3 with TRBJ1-1; D is unresolved. There are 14 residues in the CDR3. Germline CDR1 reads SGHNT; CDR2 reads YENEEA. Trimming pared 3 bases from V and 2 bases from J, leaving 10 bases between. DNA of the CDR3: TGTGCCAGCAGCTTGGACGGCGTAAACACTGAAGCTTTCTTT. Its translation: CASSLDGVNTEAFF.

About this clonotype: The junction differs from germline at one of its ends, possibly a read error. The gene calls are TRBV6-5 and TRBJ2-7; 7 positions agree with TRBD1. CDR1 and CDR2 from the germline V gene are MNHEY and SVGAGI. The CDR3 extends over 15 amino acids. CDR3 DNA sequence: TGTGCCAGCAGTTACTGGTGGGACAGTAACTACGAGCAGTGCTTC. This encodes CASSYWWDSNYEQCF.

This clonotype was counted a few times. Germline and junction disagree at one end, which may indicate a read error. The chain recombines TRBV11-2 with TRBJ2-1; 8 nucleotides align to TRBD2. This CDR3 has 16 amino acids. CDR1 and CDR2 from the germline V gene are SGHAT and FQNNGV. The CDR3 region has the DNA TGTGCCAGCAGTTTGGATATCGGACTAGCCATGGGTGGGCAGTCCTTC. Amino acid sequence: CASSLDIGLAMGGQSF.

On this clonotype itself: At one boundary the junction diverges from the germline segment, which might be a read error. The V gene is TRBV11-1, the J gene TRBJ2-2, with D tentatively TRBD2 (6 bases). Germline CDR1 reads SGHAT; CDR2 reads FQDESV (reference sequence). The CDR3 contains 13 residues. The CDR3 bases are TGTGCCAGCTGCTTACTAGCCGGAGGGAAGCTGTTTTTT. Translating gives CASCLLAGGKLFF.

This clonotype showed up just once. Because the CDR3's place on the DNA is in doubt, the DNA is left out and the CDR3 is given as listed by TCRdb. This chain connects TRBV29-1 to TRBJ2-7; TRBD2 is the table's D call, not checked against the DNA. CDR1 SQVTM and CDR2 ANQGSEA come from the germline V gene. The CDR3 is 12 amino acids long, termini counted. The CDR3 loop is CSVASGTNEQYF.

Turning to this clonotype: One end of the junction is discordant with germline, which a read error may explain. This chain joins TRBV6-1 and TRBJ2-1; maybe TRBD2 (6 bases). Germline lookup yields CDR1 MNHNS and CDR2 SASEGT. The CDR3 is 11 residues long. CDR3 sequence: CVSTRLDEQFF. Written as DNA, the CDR3 is TGTGTCAGCACTCGACTAGATGAGCAGTTCTTC.

A note on this clonotype: This may arise from a read error, as a much more abundant clone is one base away. This chain connects TRBV5-8 to TRBJ2-1; tentatively, D is TRBD1 (5 bases). The CDR3 is 15 residues long. The ends were cut back, 3 bases at V and 8 bases at J, with 18 bases in the middle. Germline loops: CDR1 SGHTS, CDR2 YDEGEE. CDR3 in DNA: TGTGCCAGCAGCTCCTGGACATGGGGTTTCGATGAGCAGTTCTTC. Translated, it gives CASSSWTWGFDEQFF.

In regard to this clonotype: Germline and junction disagree at one end, which may indicate a read error. This chain connects TRBV5-1 to TRBJ2-7, with 7 nucleotides matching TRBD1. CDR1 and CDR2 from the germline V gene are SGHRS and YFSETQ. The CDR3 consists of 17 residues. The DNA for the CDR3 is TGCGCCAGCAGCTTGGGAGAAGGACGGGACAGATCCTACGAGCGGTACTTC. Residues: CASSLGEGRDRSYERYF. Full variable domain (remainder filled in from reference TRBV5-1 and TRBJ2-7): KAGVTQTPRYLIKTRGQQVTLSCSPISGHRSVSWYQQTPGQGLQFLFEYFSETQRNKGNFPGRFSGRQFSNSRSEMNVSTLELGDSALYLCASSLGEGRDRSYERYFGPGTRLTVT.

The V gene is TRBV7-2, the J gene TRBJ2-1, with a possible D match to TRBD2 (5 bases). In germline, CDR1 is SGHTA, CDR2 FQGNSA. This CDR3 has 13 residues. Trimming stripped 5 bases from V and 7 bases from J, with 12 bases between. CDR3 sequence: CASSPTRENEQFF. CDR3 bases: TGTGCCAGCAGCCCTACTCGGGAAAATGAGCAGTTCTTC.

The chain couples TRBV11-2 to TRBJ2-1; 8 bases are shared with TRBD2. Germline CDR1 is SGHAT and CDR2 is FQNNGV. Trimming took 11 bases from V and 9 from J; bases not matched to a gene: 21. The CDR3 contains 16 residues. The CDR3 spells CAGSLDIGLAVGEQFF. CDR3 in DNA: TGTGCCGGAAGCTTGGATATCGGACTAGCCGTGGGTGAGCAGTTCTTC.

The V gene is TRBV11-2, the J gene TRBJ2-7, with 11 bases aligning to TRBD2. The CDR3 has 14 amino acids. Germline CDR1 reads SGHAT; CDR2 reads FQNNGV. As DNA, the CDR3 is TGTATCAGCAGAAGACTAGCGGGAACCTACGAGCAGTACTTC. Protein: CISRRLAGTYEQYF. The full variable domain, rest sourced from reference TRBV11-2 and TRBJ2-7, is EAGVAQSPRYKIIEKRQSVAFWCNPISGHATLYWYQQILGQGPKLLIQFQNNGVVDDSQLPKDRFSAERLKGVDSTLKIQPAKLEDSAVYLCISRRLAGTYEQYFGPGTRLTVT.

The chain employs TRBV29-1 and TRBJ2-1; possibly TRBD1 for D (6 bases). There are 14 residues in the CDR3. Germline CDR1 SQVTM, CDR2 ANQGSEA. V was cut by 7 bases and J by 8 bases, with 21 bases left in between. The chain's CDR3 is CSGLAGEGVDEQFF. The CDR3 region has the DNA TGCAGCGGATTGGCCGGAGAGGGGGTGGATGAGCAGTTCTTC.

To note about this clonotype: A much larger clone differs from this one at a single base, so this may be a read error. The conserved phenylalanine or tryptophan is not found at the CDR3 terminus, so this likely reflects a read error. The chain combines TRBV5-1 with TRBJ2-7, with D possibly TRBD2 on 5 matching bases. Germline values: CDR1 SGHRS, CDR2 YFSETQ. Trimming took off 3 bases at V and 4 bases at J, with 8 bases between the two ends. The CDR3 consists of 12 residues. The CDR3, as DNA: TGCGCCAGCAGCTCCGGACTGTACGAGCAGTACTCC. As protein: CASSSGLYEQYS.

This clonotype has a single count. A read error is likely, as this CDR3 ends without the conserved phenylalanine or tryptophan. Because the CDR3's place on the DNA is in doubt, the DNA is left out and the CDR3 is given as listed by TCRdb. The chain couples TRBV5-1 to TRBJ2-3; the table's D call, TRBD2, has no DNA check behind it. In germline, CDR1 is SGHRS, CDR2 YFSETQ. The CDR3 spans 16 amino acids, including both terminal residues. The CDR3 loop is CASSLNPSGSGDTQYL.

The rearrangement joins TRBV6-6 to TRBJ2-2; 14 bases match TRBD2. Per the germline V gene, CDR1 is MNHNY and CDR2 is SVGAGI (reference sequence). Unmatched junction bases numbered 8, after V lost 10 bases and J lost 4 bases. CDR3 length: 16 residues. The CDR3 spells CANSQGLAGGTGELFF. The CDR3 DNA is TGTGCCAACAGCCAAGGACTAGCGGGAGGCACCGGGGAGCTGTTTTTT.

This clonotype has just a few counts. A much larger clone lies a single base off, so this may be a read error. The chain carries TRBV28 and TRBJ2-2; tentatively, D is TRBD1 (5 bases). This CDR3 is built from 16 residues. Germline loops: CDR1 MDHEN, CDR2 SYDVKM. The CDR3 nucleotides read TGTGCCAGCAGTTTATGGCAGGGTGTAAACACCAGGGAGCTGTTTTTT. This encodes CASSLWQGVNTRELFF.